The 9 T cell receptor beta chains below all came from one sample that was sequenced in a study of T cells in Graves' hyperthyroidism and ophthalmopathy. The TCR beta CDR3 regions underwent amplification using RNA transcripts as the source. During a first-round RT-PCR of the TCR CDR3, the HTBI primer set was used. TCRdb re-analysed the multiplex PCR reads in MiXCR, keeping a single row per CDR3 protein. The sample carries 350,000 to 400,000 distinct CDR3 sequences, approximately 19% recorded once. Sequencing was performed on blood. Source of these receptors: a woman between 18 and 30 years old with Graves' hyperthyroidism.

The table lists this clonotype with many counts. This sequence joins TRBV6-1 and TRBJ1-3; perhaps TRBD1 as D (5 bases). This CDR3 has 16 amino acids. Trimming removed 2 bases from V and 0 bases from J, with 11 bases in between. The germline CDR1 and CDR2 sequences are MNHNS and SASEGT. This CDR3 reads CASSETPTASGNTIYF. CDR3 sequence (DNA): TGTGCCAGCAGTGAAACCCCGACAGCCTCTGGAAACACCATATATTTT.

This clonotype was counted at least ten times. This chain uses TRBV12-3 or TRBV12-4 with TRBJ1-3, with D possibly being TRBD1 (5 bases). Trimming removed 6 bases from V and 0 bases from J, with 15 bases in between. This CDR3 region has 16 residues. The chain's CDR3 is CASSRSGLYSGNTIYF. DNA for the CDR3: TGTGCCAGCAGCCGCTCAGGGCTTTACTCTGGAAACACCATATATTTT.

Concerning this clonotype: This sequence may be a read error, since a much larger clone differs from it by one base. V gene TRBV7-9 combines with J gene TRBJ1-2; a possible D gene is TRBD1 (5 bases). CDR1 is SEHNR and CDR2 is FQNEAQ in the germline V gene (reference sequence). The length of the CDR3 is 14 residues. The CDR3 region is CASSLDGASYGDTF. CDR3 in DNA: TGTGCCAGCAGCTTAGACGGGGCCAGCTATGGCGACACCTTC.

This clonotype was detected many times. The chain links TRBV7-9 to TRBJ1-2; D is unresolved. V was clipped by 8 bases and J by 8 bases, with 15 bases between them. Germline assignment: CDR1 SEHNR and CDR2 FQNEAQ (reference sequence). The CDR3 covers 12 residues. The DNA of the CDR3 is TGTGCCAGCTCCCTCGGGAAGCGGGGCTACACCTTC. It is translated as CASSLGKRGYTF. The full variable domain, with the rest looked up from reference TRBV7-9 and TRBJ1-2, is DTGVSQNPRHKITKRGQNVTFRCDPISEHNRLYWYRQTLGQGPEFLTYFQNEAQLEKSRLLSDRFSAERPKGSFSTLEIQRTEQGDSAMYLCASSLGKRGYTFGSGTRLTVV.

DNA for the CDR3: TGCGCCAGCAGAGAAGGAACTAGAGGAAACACCGGGGAGCTGTTTTTT. Amino acid sequence: CASREGTRGNTGELFF. The chain has TRBV5-1 and TRBJ2-2, with D possibly matching TRBD2 (5 bases). This CDR3 is built from 16 residues. The V gene's germline CDR1 is SGHRS and CDR2 YFSETQ. Deletions cut 5 bases from V and 2 bases from J, with 16 bases between.

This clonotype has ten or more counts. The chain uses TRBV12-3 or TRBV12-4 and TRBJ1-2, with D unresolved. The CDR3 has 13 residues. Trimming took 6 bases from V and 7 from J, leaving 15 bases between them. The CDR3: CASSPGPRTGYTF. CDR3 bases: TGTGCCAGCAGCCCCGGGCCTAGAACTGGCTACACCTTC.

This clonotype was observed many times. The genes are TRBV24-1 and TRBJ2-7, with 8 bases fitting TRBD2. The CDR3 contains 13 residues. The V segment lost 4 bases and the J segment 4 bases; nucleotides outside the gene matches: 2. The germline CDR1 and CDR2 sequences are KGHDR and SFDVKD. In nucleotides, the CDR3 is TGTGCCACCAGTGACGGCGGGGGGTACGAGCAGTACTTC. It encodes CATSDGGGYEQYF.

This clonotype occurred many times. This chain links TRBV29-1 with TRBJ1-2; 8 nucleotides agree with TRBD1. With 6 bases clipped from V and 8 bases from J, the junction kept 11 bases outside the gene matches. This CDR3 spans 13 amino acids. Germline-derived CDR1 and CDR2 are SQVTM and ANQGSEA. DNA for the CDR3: TGCAGCGTAAGACAGGGGATCTTCGGGGGCTACACCTTC. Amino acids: CSVRQGIFGGYTF.

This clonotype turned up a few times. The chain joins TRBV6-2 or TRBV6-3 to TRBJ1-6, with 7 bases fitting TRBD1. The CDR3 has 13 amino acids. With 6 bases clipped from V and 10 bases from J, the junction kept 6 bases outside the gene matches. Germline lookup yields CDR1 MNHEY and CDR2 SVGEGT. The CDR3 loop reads CASSDREESPLHF. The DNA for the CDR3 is TGTGCCAGCAGCGACAGGGAGGAATCACCCCTCCACTTT.